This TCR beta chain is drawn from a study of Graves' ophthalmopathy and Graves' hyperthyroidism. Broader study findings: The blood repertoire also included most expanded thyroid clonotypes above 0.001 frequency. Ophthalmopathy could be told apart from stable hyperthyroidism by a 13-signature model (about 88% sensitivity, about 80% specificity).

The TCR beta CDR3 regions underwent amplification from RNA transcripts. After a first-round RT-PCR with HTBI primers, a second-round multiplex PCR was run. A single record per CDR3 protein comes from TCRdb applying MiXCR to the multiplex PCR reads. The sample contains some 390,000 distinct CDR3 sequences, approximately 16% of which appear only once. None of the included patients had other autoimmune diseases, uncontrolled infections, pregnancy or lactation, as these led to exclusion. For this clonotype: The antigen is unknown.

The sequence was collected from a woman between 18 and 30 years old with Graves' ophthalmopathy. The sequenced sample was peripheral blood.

CDR3: CSALGQALNYEQYF. CDR3 DNA sequence: TGCAGTGCTCTAGGACAGGCCTTAAACTACGAGCAGTACTTC. This chain connects TRBV20-1 to TRBJ2-7, with TRBD1 identical over 7 bases. V gave up 5 bases and J gave up 3 bases; unmatched junction bases: 10. Germline loops: CDR1 DFQATT, CDR2 SNEGSKA (reference sequence). The CDR3 loop spans 14 amino acids.